The 14 T cell receptor beta chains below all came from one sample that was sequenced in a study of brain T cells in children with intractable seizures (dated by TCRdb to the early 2020s). Library prep was done by the immunoSEQ multiplex PCR assay. TCRdb obtained this table from immuneACCESS and retained in-frame rearrangements with V and J assigned. These tables miss some clones; where compared with another copy, unresolved V genes account for less than half of the shortfall, and the remainder is unexplained. The sample table holds roughly 69,000 clones, of which about 96% were seen once. The top ten clonotypes cover over 0.35% of the sample. The time point label here, explained by the study, means: resected brain tissue, or blood drawn just prior to surgery. The source material was peripheral blood, sampled at surgery. The receptor set was obtained from a boy less than two years old with focal cortical dysplasia and intractable seizures.

The rearrangement links TRBV27 to TRBJ1-5, with D possibly TRBD1 on 5 matching bases. V lost 8 bases to trimming and J lost 4 bases, with 12 bases between them. The CDR3 totals 13 residues. Germline V lookup: CDR1 MNHEY, CDR2 SMNVEV (reference sequence). CDR3 sequence (DNA): TGTGCCAGCGGACAACAGGAGAATCAGCCCCAGCATTTT. Amino acid sequence: CASGQQENQPQHF.

The CDR3 loop reads CASTLDWTGVHGELFF. The CDR3 DNA reads TGTGCCAGCACCCTAGATTGGACAGGGGTCCACGGGGAGCTGTTTTTT. The chain recombines TRBV9 with TRBJ2-2; 9 bases align to TRBD1. Trimming cost V 6 bases and J 7 bases; bases outside gene matches: 13. The CDR3 totals 16 residues. Germline loops: CDR1 SGDLS, CDR2 YYNGEE.

The chain employs TRBV11-1 and TRBJ2-5; D is undetermined. This CDR3 contains 13 residues. The germline V and J ends were trimmed by 5 bases and 13 bases, with 20 bases remaining between them. CDR1 and CDR2 from the germline V gene are SGHAT and FQDESV (reference sequence). The CDR3 loop reads CASSQVPGRFRYF. The CDR3 nucleotides are TGTGCCAGCAGCCAAGTGCCCGGAAGGTTTCGGTACTTC. Based on the CDR3 plus reference TRBV11-1 and TRBJ2-5, the full variable domain is EAEVAQSPRYKITEKSQAVAFWCDPISGHATLYWYRQILGQGPELLVQFQDESVVDDSQLPKDRFSAERLKGVDSTLKIQPAELGDSAMYLCASSQVPGRFRYFGPGTRLLVL.

This chain uses TRBV6-4 with TRBJ2-7; the D gene is possibly TRBD2 (6 bases). The CDR3 loop spans 14 amino acids. The V gene's germline CDR1 is MRHNA and CDR2 SNTAGT. Trimming removed 8 bases from V and 7 bases from J, with 21 bases in between. In DNA form, the CDR3 reads TGTGCCAGCGCACCCTACTCCTCCGCGGGAGAGCAGTACTTC. Translated: CASAPYSSAGEQYF.

The rearrangement joins TRBV11-2 to TRBJ1-4; D is undetermined. The germline CDR1 and CDR2 sequences are SGHAT and FQNNGV. The V and J ends lost 5 bases and 5 bases respectively, with 12 bases between them. The CDR3 spans 14 residues. The CDR3: CASSPSTGNEKLFF. As DNA, the CDR3 is TGTGCCAGCAGCCCGTCGACGGGGAATGAAAAACTGTTTTTT.

J is TRBJ1-6 and V is TRBV5-1; D possibly corresponds to TRBD1 (5 bases). The germline gives CDR1 SGHRS, CDR2 YFSETQ. The CDR3 has 15 amino acids. Trimming cost V 2 bases and J 5 bases, with 11 bases left between them. CDR3 DNA: TGCGCCAGCAGCTTTTGGGGCGCGGATAATTCACCCCTCCACTTT. This translates into CASSFWGADNSPLHF. The full variable domain, completed using reference TRBV5-1 and TRBJ1-6, is KAGVTQTPRYLIKTRGQQVTLSCSPISGHRSVSWYQQTPGQGLQFLFEYFSETQRNKGNFPGRFSGRQFSNSRSEMNVSTLELGDSALYLCASSFWGADNSPLHFGNGTRLTVT.

The rearrangement links TRBV7-9 to TRBJ2-1, with D uncertain. Germline-derived CDR1 and CDR2 are SEHNR and FQNEAQ (reference sequence). CDR3 length: 16 residues. Trimming removed 4 bases at V and 1 base at J, with 14 bases between. CDR3 loop: CASSSYQDGSYNEQFF. For the CDR3, the DNA is TGTGCCAGCAGCTCCTACCAGGATGGGTCCTACAATGAGCAGTTCTTC.

V and J are TRBV6-5 and TRBJ1-1; the match to TRBD1 covers 7 bases. Trimming cost V 2 bases and J 7 bases; bases outside gene matches: 1. CDR1 and CDR2 from the germline V gene are MNHEY and SVGAGI. This CDR3 is built from 12 residues. CDR3 bases: TGTGCCAGCAGTTACAACAGGGGTGAAGCTTTCTTT. This codes for CASSYNRGEAFF.

The chain has TRBV7-2 and TRBJ1-1, with 8 bases matching TRBD1. Germline lookup yields CDR1 SGHTA and CDR2 FQGNSA. The CDR3 has 16 residues. The ends lost 4 bases at V and 3 bases at J; junction bases unmatched: 10. DNA of the CDR3: TGTGCCAGCAGCTCCCGGACAGGGCTGGGGGACACTGAAGCTTTCTTT. It specifies CASSSRTGLGDTEAFF.

This chain joins TRBV5-4 and TRBJ1-1; perhaps TRBD1 as D (5 bases). CDR1 and CDR2 from the germline V gene are SGHNT and YYREEE (reference sequence). This CDR3 comprises 14 residues. V was shortened by 3 bases and J by 4 bases, with 13 bases between the two germline ends. The chain's CDR3 is CASSSPRQGTEAFF. CDR3 in DNA: TGTGCCAGCAGCTCTCCGCGGCAGGGCACTGAAGCTTTCTTT.

CDR3 region: CASSLYRTGDYEQYF. In nucleotides, the CDR3 is TGTGCCAGCAGCCTTTATCGGACAGGGGACTACGAGCAGTACTTC. The rearrangement links TRBV4-2 to TRBJ2-7; 9 nucleotides agree with TRBD1. J gave up 3 bases and V 4 bases, and 7 bases lay outside the gene matches. Germline-derived CDR1 and CDR2 are LGHNA and YNFKEQ. CDR3 length: 15 residues.

This chain links TRBV7-9 with TRBJ2-7; D is possibly TRBD2 (6 bases). V lost 3 bases and J 2 bases, leaving 17 bases between the germline ends. Germline values: CDR1 SEHNR, CDR2 FQNEAQ (reference sequence). This CDR3 is built from 16 residues. The CDR3 sequence: CASSFNPRGSAYEQYF. Written as DNA, the CDR3 is TGTGCCAGCAGCTTTAACCCTCGGGGGAGCGCCTACGAGCAGTACTTC.

The genes are TRBV5-1 and TRBJ2-7; a weak D match, TRBD2 (6 bases). From germline, CDR1 is SGHRS and CDR2 YFSETQ. The CDR3 spans 14 residues. Deletions cut 4 bases from V and 4 bases from J, with 15 bases between. The CDR3 DNA follows: TGCGCCAGCAGCCCCAATCGGGGGTTTTACGAGCAGTACTTC. This translates into CASSPNRGFYEQYF.

V gene TRBV1 combines with J gene TRBJ1-2. TRBV1 is a listed pseudogene. This CDR3 comprises 15 residues. The CDR3 spells CTSSLIAPANYGYTF. The CDR3 coding sequence is TGCACCAGCAGCCTCATTGCACCCGCTAACTATGGCTACACCTTC.